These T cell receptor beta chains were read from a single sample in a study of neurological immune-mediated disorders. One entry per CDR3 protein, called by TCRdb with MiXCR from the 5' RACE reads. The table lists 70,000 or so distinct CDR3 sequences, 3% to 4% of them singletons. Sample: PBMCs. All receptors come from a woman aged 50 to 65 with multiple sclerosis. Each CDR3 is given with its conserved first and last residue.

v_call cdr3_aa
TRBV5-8 CASRGAGQGISISPDTQYF
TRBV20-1 CSAKSTGYTF
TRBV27 CASSLDRNYGYTF
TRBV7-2 CASSRLRGAYEQYF
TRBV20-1 CSAHQGSLPSGGYTF
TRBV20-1 CSASSGGSDTQYF
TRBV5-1 CASSLESSGGYTDTQYF
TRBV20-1 CSARDHYFYEQYF
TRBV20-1 CSAAVRGYTF
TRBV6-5 CASSADSPGLDEQFF
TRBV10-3 CAISATGGDNSPLHF
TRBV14 CASSLQFF
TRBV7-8 CASSPSHGELFF
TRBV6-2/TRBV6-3 CASSDYVQGQQFF
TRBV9 CASSVTSGQETQYF
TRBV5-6 CASSLAGVPNTEAFF
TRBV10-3 CAMRQNTGELFF
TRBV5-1 CASSLVVSGTEAFF
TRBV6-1 CASSVRTVGTGELFF
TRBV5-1 CASSLTGDSNTGELFF